The rows below give T cell receptor beta chains drawn from one sample of a study of T cells in Graves' hyperthyroidism and ophthalmopathy. Via MiXCR, TCRdb re-called the multiplex PCR reads, giving one row per CDR3 protein. The data show roughly 600,000 distinct CDR3 sequences, 13% to 15% seen once. Sequenced sample: blood. The receptor source for this set is a woman between 50 and 59 years old with Graves' ophthalmopathy. Both conserved end residues are part of each CDR3. D genes are given only for firm matches. Rows may omit the clone size; those that give it use once, few, many or a size class.

d_call: .
j_call: TRBJ2-3
clone_size: many
v_call: TRBV30
cdr3_aa: CAWSVGVNTDTQYF
cdr3_nt: TGTGCCTGGAGTGTAGGAGTTAACACAGATACGCAGTATTTT

d_call: TRBD2
j_call: TRBJ2-1
clone_size: many
v_call: TRBV28
cdr3_aa: CASTKRSGSSYNEQFF
cdr3_nt: TGTGCCAGCACCAAGAGGAGCGGGAGCTCCTACAATGAGCAGTTCTTC

d_call: .
j_call: TRBJ1-3
clone_size: .
v_call: TRBV25-1
cdr3_aa: CASSKQGFDGNTIYF
cdr3_nt: TGTGCCAGCAGCAAACAGGGCTTCGACGGAAACACCATATATTTT

d_call: TRBD2
j_call: TRBJ2-1
clone_size: few
v_call: TRBV12-3/TRBV12-4
cdr3_aa: CASSFAGDYNEQFF
cdr3_nt: TGTGCCAGCAGTTTCGCGGGAGACTACAATGAGCAGTTCTTC

d_call: TRBD2
j_call: TRBJ2-5
clone_size: many
v_call: TRBV7-2
cdr3_aa: CASSPEGTSGLATQYF
cdr3_nt: TGTGCCAGCAGCCCCGAGGGCACTAGCGGGCTTGCGACCCAGTACTTC

d_call: TRBD1
j_call: TRBJ2-3
clone_size: .
v_call: TRBV27
cdr3_aa: CASSPGQGLPDTQYF
cdr3_nt: TGTGCCAGCAGTCCAGGACAGGGTCTGCCAGATACGCAGTATTTT

d_call: .
j_call: TRBJ2-5
clone_size: .
v_call: TRBV7-3
cdr3_aa: CASSLKGRAGTTETQYF
cdr3_nt: TGTGCCAGCAGCTTAAAAGGTCGGGCAGGGACGACGGAGACCCAGTACTTC

d_call: TRBD2
j_call: TRBJ2-7
clone_size: .
v_call: TRBV20-1
cdr3_aa: CSAREPSLAGGYHEQYF
cdr3_nt: TGCAGTGCTAGGGAACCCTCTTTAGCGGGAGGGTACCACGAGCAGTACTTC

d_call: .
j_call: TRBJ1-1
clone_size: many
v_call: TRBV29-1
cdr3_aa: CSVDPAVEAFF
cdr3_nt: TGCAGCGTTGATCCGGCGGTTGAAGCTTTCTTT

d_call: .
j_call: TRBJ1-5
clone_size: many
v_call: TRBV29-1
cdr3_aa: CSVAAAGEGNQPQHF
cdr3_nt: TGCAGCGTTGCGGCAGCCGGGGAGGGCAATCAGCCCCAGCATTTT

d_call: .
j_call: TRBJ2-7
clone_size: .
v_call: TRBV28
cdr3_aa: CASAWGPGTLPSDEQYF
cdr3_nt: TGTGCCAGCGCTTGGGGACCCGGGACGCTGCCTAGTGACGAGCAGTACTTC

d_call: .
j_call: TRBJ1-5
clone_size: .
v_call: TRBV19
cdr3_aa: CASTKGGDHQPQHF
cdr3_nt: TGTGCCAGTACTAAGGGCGGGGACCATCAGCCCCAGCATTTT

d_call: TRBD2
j_call: TRBJ2-3
clone_size: many
v_call: TRBV5-1
cdr3_aa: CASSLAGRDTQYF
cdr3_nt: TGTGCCAGCAGTTTAGCGGGACGAGATACGCAGTATTTT

d_call: .
j_call: TRBJ2-7
clone_size: .
v_call: TRBV20-1
cdr3_aa: CSAMGSEEQYF
cdr3_nt: TGCAGTGCTATGGGCAGTGAAGAGCAGTACTTC

d_call: .
j_call: TRBJ1-5
clone_size: many
v_call: TRBV15
cdr3_aa: CATSSQGNYSNQPQHF
cdr3_nt: TGTGCCACCAGTAGTCAAGGGAACTATAGCAATCAGCCCCAGCATTTT

d_call: TRBD1
j_call: TRBJ2-2
clone_size: few
v_call: TRBV7-8
cdr3_aa: CASPGRGPTGELFF
cdr3_nt: TGTGCCAGCCCGGGCAGGGGGCCGACCGGGGAGCTGTTTTTT

d_call: .
j_call: TRBJ2-7
clone_size: few
v_call: TRBV15
cdr3_aa: CATSREAGYEQYF
cdr3_nt: TGTGCCACCAGCAGAGAGGCAGGCTACGAGCAGTACTTC

d_call: TRBD1
j_call: TRBJ1-1
clone_size: many
v_call: TRBV7-8
cdr3_aa: CASSSGDSRSTEAFF
cdr3_nt: TGTGCCAGCAGCTCGGGGGACAGTCGCTCAACTGAAGCTTTCTTT

d_call: TRBD2
j_call: TRBJ2-1
clone_size: .
v_call: TRBV7-9
cdr3_aa: CASSSTSGRALFNNEQFF
cdr3_nt: TGTGCCAGCAGCTCGACTAGCGGGAGGGCCCTTTTCAACAATGAGCAGTTCTTC

d_call: .
j_call: TRBJ1-5
clone_size: .
v_call: TRBV19
cdr3_aa: CASSMVQGRDQPQHF
cdr3_nt: TGTGCCAGTAGTATGGTTCAGGGGAGGGATCAGCCCCAGCATTTT